This T cell receptor beta chain was sequenced during a study of post-analysis software for immune sequencing data. Study-level points and caveats: Comparison of patients with controls showed four or five TRBV segments more frequent in patients, TRBV5-6, TRBV5-1 and TRBV20-1 among them. For normalized Chao1 diversity, multiple sclerosis patients scored significantly lower than controls did.

This clonotype occurred a few times. Its matching antigen is unknown. Its ends do not fully match the called genes, so a read error is possible. cDNA libraries for TCR beta contained unique molecular identifiers. TCRdb analysed the PCR reads with MiXCR anew, one entry per CDR3 protein. The sample lists roughly 400,000 distinct CDR3 sequences, 30% to 45% occurring once. The CDR3 has 15 amino acids. Germline V CDR1 and CDR2: DFQATT, SNEGSKA (reference sequence). This clonotype originated in a girl between 2 and 10 years old with multiple sclerosis. Source material: blood. V gene TRBV20-1 combines with J gene TRBJ2-7, with TRBD2 matching over 7 bases. Here the CDR3 DNA reads TGCAGTGTTAGAAGAACCGGGACTAACAACTACGAGCAGTACTTC. It translates to CSVRRTGTNNYEQYF.